This TCR beta chain was identified during a study of neurological immune-mediated disorders. For the study at large: The roughly 34 patients with multiple sclerosis comprised roughly 30 relapsing-remitting cases and 3 secondary progressive cases.

The time point denotes: longitudinal time-point 2. Libraries used 2 million unsorted PBMCs kept frozen in RNAlater. From germline, CDR1 is SQVTM and CDR2 ANQGSEA. This CDR3 is built from 15 residues. The cDNA was produced through 5'RACE with 10-nucleotide random UMIs. In TCRdb, the 5' RACE reads were re-called with MiXCR into one record per CDR3 protein. The sample contains tens of thousands of distinct CDR3 sequences, 5% to 6.5% of which appear only once. This clonotype was seen ten or more times. As yet, its antigen is unknown. The junction and the germline gene differ at one end; a read error may be behind it. General observations from the study: None of the CDR3 amino acid sequences of expanded clones recurred across subjects, suggesting private repertoires in all groups.

J is TRBJ1-1 and V is TRBV29-1; no clear D gene. Sequencing was performed on PBMCs. The sequence came from a woman aged 55-75 years with multiple sclerosis. CDR3 bases: TGCAGCGTCCGGGGTTTTGGCATCTCGAACCCTGAAGCTTTCTTT. It yields the protein CSVRGFGISNPEAFF. Combining the CDR3 with reference TRBV29-1 and TRBJ1-1 gives the whole variable domain SAVISQKPSRDICQRGTSLTIQCQVDSQVTMMFWYRQQPGQSLTLIATANQGSEATYESGFVIDKFPISRPNLTFSTLTVSNMSPEDSSIYLCSVRGFGISNPEAFFGQGTRLTVV.